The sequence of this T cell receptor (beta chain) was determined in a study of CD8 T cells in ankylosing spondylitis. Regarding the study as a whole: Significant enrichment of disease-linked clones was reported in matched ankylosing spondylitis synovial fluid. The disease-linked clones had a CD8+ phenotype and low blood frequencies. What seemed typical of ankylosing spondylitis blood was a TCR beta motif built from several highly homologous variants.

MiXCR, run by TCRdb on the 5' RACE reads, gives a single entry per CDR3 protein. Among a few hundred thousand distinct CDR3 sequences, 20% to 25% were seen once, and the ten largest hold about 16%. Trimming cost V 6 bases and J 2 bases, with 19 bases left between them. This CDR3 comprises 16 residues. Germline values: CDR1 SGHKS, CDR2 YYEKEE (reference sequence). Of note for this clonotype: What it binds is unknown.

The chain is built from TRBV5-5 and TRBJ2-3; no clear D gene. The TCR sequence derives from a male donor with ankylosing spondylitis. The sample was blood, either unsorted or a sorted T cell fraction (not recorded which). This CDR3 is CASTLGNLPSTDTQYF. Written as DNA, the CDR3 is TGTGCCAGCACCTTAGGGAACCTACCTTCCACAGATACGCAGTATTTT.